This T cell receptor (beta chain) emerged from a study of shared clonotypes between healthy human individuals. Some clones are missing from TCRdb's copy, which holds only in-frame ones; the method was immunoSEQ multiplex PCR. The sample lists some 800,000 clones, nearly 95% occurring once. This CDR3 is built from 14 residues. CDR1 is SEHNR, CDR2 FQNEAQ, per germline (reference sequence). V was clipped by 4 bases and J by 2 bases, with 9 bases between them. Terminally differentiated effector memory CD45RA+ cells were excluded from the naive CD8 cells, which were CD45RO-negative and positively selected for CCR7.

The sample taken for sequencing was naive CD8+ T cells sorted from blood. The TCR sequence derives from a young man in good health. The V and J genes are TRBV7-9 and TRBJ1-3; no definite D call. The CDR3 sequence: CASSSTRAGNTIYF. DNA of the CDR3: TGTGCCAGCAGCTCCACCCGGGCTGGAAACACCATATATTTT.